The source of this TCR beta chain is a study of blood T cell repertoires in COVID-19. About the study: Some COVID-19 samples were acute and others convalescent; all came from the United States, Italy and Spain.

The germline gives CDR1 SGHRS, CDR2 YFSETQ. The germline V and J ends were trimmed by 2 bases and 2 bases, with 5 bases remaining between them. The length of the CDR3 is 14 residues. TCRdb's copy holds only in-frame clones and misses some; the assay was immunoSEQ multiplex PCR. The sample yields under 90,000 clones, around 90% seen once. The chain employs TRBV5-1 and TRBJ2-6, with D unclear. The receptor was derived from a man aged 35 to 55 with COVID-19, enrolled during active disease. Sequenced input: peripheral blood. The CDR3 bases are TGCGCCAGCAGCTTAACGGCTGGGGCCAACGTCCTGACTTTC. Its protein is CASSLTAGANVLTF. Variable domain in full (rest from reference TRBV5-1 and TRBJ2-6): KAGVTQTPRYLIKTRGQQVTLSCSPISGHRSVSWYQQTPGQGLQFLFEYFSETQRNKGNFPGRFSGRQFSNSRSEMNVSTLELGDSALYLCASSLTAGANVLTFGAGSRLTVL.